One sample yielded the 22 T cell receptor beta chains listed below, sequenced in a study of cytomegalovirus exposure and HLA in healthy donors. The PCR made use of 60 Vbeta and 13 Jbeta primers. The assay was immunoSEQ multiplex PCR, and TCRdb's table has in-frame clones only and misses some. Here the sample spans about 160,000 clones, about 75% being singletons. Sequencing was performed on PBMCs. The receptors shown here come from a female donor in good health and CMV-seronegative.

The chain recombines TRBV2 with TRBJ1-2; weak D call: TRBD1 (5 bases). The CDR3 extends over 14 amino acids. Germline-derived CDR1 and CDR2 are SNHLY and FYNNEI. The V end lost 6 bases, the J end lost 2 bases, and 13 bases lay between the germline ends. The CDR3 DNA reads TGTGCCAGCAGCCCCCGGCGGGGGAACTATGGCTACACCTTC. Translated, it gives CASSPRRGNYGYTF.

The chain links TRBV6-1 to TRBJ2-5, with D possibly being TRBD1 (5 bases). Judging by the DNA end, TRBJ2-7 fits better; the J call may be wrong. The CDR3 runs 15 residues. Germline CDR1 is MNHNS and CDR2 is SASEGT. CDR3 DNA: TGTGCCAGCAGTGAAACCCCCAGGGTTTCCTACGAGCAGTACTTC. Amino acids: CASSETPRVSYEQYF.

This clone appeared a single time. The rearrangement joins TRBV19 to TRBJ1-1, with 10 bases fitting TRBD1. The V segment lost 6 bases and the J segment 5 bases; nucleotides outside the gene matches: 6. CDR1 and CDR2 from the germline V gene are LNHDA and SQIVND (reference sequence). The CDR3 covers 14 residues. CDR3 residues: CASSYDRGRTEAFF. The CDR3 DNA reads as TGTGCCAGTAGCTACGACAGGGGGCGAACTGAAGCTTTCTTT.

The chain recombines TRBV6-1 with TRBJ2-7, with 9 bases that match TRBD1. V was pared by 8 bases and J by 3 bases, with 11 bases of the junction left unmatched. From germline, CDR1 is MNHNS and CDR2 SASEGT. The length of the CDR3 is 15 residues. CDR3 bases: TGTGCCAGCGCGGAACAGGGGGCTAAGGGCTACGAGCAGTACTTC. Protein: CASAEQGAKGYEQYF.

This CDR3 is CASSSQGAGAYEQYF. DNA of the CDR3: TGTGCCAGCAGTTCTCAAGGAGCGGGCGCCTACGAGCAGTACTTC. This chain connects TRBV6-5 to TRBJ2-7; D perhaps matches TRBD2 (6 bases). From germline, CDR1 is MNHEY and CDR2 SVGAGI. The CDR3 runs to 15 residues. V gave up 4 bases and J gave up 2 bases, with 15 bases separating them.

In its sample, this clone was seen a few times. The V call is TRBV6-5, the J call TRBJ2-1; possible D gene TRBD2, 6 bases. Germline CDR1 reads MNHEY; CDR2 reads SVGAGI. Between the trimmed V and J ends, which lost 2 bases and 8 bases, there was a span of 16 bases. This CDR3 contains 15 residues. DNA of the CDR3: TGTGCCAGCAGTTACCTCCTAGGAGGGCGGGATGAGCAGTTCTTC. Residues: CASSYLLGGRDEQFF.

V is TRBV19 and J is TRBJ2-3, with D uncertain. Germline V gene sequence: CDR1 LNHDA, CDR2 SQIVND (reference sequence). This CDR3 is 14 amino acids long. Deletions cut 1 base from V and 2 bases from J, with 7 bases between. Here the CDR3 DNA reads TGTGCCAGTAGTATAGTGGCCCACACAGATACGCAGTATTTT. Its translation is CASSIVAHTDTQYF.

V gene TRBV29-1 combines with J gene TRBJ2-3; 9 nucleotides align to TRBD2. Trimming cost V 3 bases and J 0 bases; bases outside gene matches: 1. The germline CDR1 and CDR2 sequences are SQVTM and ANQGSEA. This CDR3 comprises 14 residues. The CDR3 nucleotides read TGCAGCGTTGACGCGGGGGGGAGCACAGATACGCAGTATTTT. Residues: CSVDAGGSTDTQYF.

This chain uses TRBV12-5 with TRBJ2-1; TRBD1 aligns across 8 bases. Germline CDR1 is LGHNT and CDR2 is FRNRAP. The CDR3 is made up of 13 amino acids. Germline trimming cut 6 bases from V and 5 bases from J; bases unmatched to any gene: 3. The CDR3 DNA follows: TGTGCTAGTGGGACAGGGGCGAACAATGAGCAGTTCTTC. As protein: CASGTGANNEQFF.

V gene TRBV5-8 combines with J gene TRBJ1-6; a possible D gene is TRBD1 (6 bases). The V gene's germline CDR1 is SGHTS and CDR2 YDEGEE. V lost 4 bases and J lost 2, with 13 bases in between. This CDR3 comprises 16 residues. The CDR3 DNA reads as TGTGCCAGCAGCCTGTGGGAGGGGGCCTATAATTCACCCCTCCACTTT. The encoded protein is CASSLWEGAYNSPLHF.

The chain recombines TRBV29-1 with TRBJ1-1; 10 nucleotides agree with TRBD1. V gave up 7 bases and J gave up 6 bases; unmatched junction bases: 11. Germline CDR1 SQVTM, CDR2 ANQGSEA. The CDR3 runs to 14 residues. This CDR3 is CSAWTGGMVAEAFF. The CDR3 bases are TGCAGCGCGTGGACAGGGGGAATGGTGGCTGAAGCTTTCTTT.

The chain carries TRBV4-1 and TRBJ2-7; 8 bases align to TRBD1. V trimming: 2 bases; J trimming: 3 bases; junction bases outside the gene matches: 9. CDR3 length: 16 amino acids. Germline lookup yields CDR1 MGHRA and CDR2 YSYEKL. Here the CDR3 DNA reads TGCGCCAGCAGCCAAAAACCGGGACAGGAGCGCTACGAGCAGTACTTC. Amino acid sequence: CASSQKPGQERYEQYF.

The genes are TRBV19 and TRBJ1-3, with a possible D match to TRBD1 (6 bases). Looked up from germline, CDR1 is LNHDA and CDR2 is SQIVND (reference sequence). This CDR3 region has 16 residues. The V end was cut by 8 bases, the J end by 0 bases, with 17 bases between. The CDR3, as DNA: TGTGCCAGTTCCCCAAAACAGGGCTCCTCTGGAAACACCATATATTTT. Translation gives CASSPKQGSSGNTIYF.

The rearrangement links TRBV15 to TRBJ1-5; TRBD1 agrees at 9 bases. The length of the CDR3 is 15 residues. Germline loops: CDR1 LNHNV, CDR2 YYDKDF (reference sequence). V trimming: 5 bases; J trimming: 6 bases; junction bases outside the gene matches: 8. In nucleotides, the CDR3 is TGTGCCACCAGCCAAGGACAGGGGATCACTCAGCCCCAGCATTTT. It codes for CATSQGQGITQPQHF.

The rearrangement links TRBV27 to TRBJ2-7; tentatively, D is TRBD2 (5 bases). The V gene lost 10 bases and the J gene lost 2 bases, with 15 bases spanning the gap. The CDR3 is 13 amino acids. Looked up from germline, CDR1 is MNHEY and CDR2 is SMNVEV (reference sequence). CDR3 region: CANALGSAYEQYF. In DNA form, the CDR3 reads TGTGCCAACGCCCTAGGGAGCGCCTACGAGCAGTACTTC.

V is TRBV2 and J is TRBJ1-1, with D perhaps matching TRBD1 (6 bases). Trimming shortened V by 6 bases and J by 1 base, and 9 bases separated the two germline ends. CDR3 length equals 13 residues. Germline CDR1 SNHLY, CDR2 FYNNEI. In DNA, the CDR3 is TGTGCCAGCAGGTTACAGGGGAACACTGAAGCTTTCTTT. This codes for CASRLQGNTEAFF.

The rearrangement joins TRBV6-1 to TRBJ2-7; 8 positions agree with TRBD2. The V and J ends lost 3 bases and 5 bases, in that order; junction bases with no gene match: 15. This CDR3 region has 17 residues. Germline V gives CDR1 MNHNS, CDR2 SASEGT. The DNA of the CDR3 is TGTGCCAGCAGTGAGAGCGTTCAGAGCGGGAGAATCCACGAGCAGTACTTC. Translation gives CASSESVQSGRIHEQYF.

The chain couples TRBV6-5 to TRBJ1-1; 7 positions agree with TRBD1. Trimming removed 2 bases from V and 6 bases from J; junction bases left unmatched: 6. This CDR3 is built from 14 residues. Per germline, CDR1 MNHEY and CDR2 SVGAGI. CDR3 in DNA: TGTGCCAGCAGTTACAGGGGGCGCGTCGCTGAAGCTTTCTTT. Amino acids: CASSYRGRVAEAFF.

The chain employs TRBV10-3 and TRBJ1-5; unclear D gene. The germline V gene has CDR1 ENHRY and CDR2 SYGVKD. V lost 0 bases to trimming and J lost 9 bases, with 12 bases between them. The CDR3 consists of 14 residues. CDR3 coding DNA: TGTGCCATCAGTGAGTCGCCCGGGGTTCGGCCCCAGCATTTT. The encoded protein is CAISESPGVRPQHF.

This clone came up a few times. J is TRBJ1-1 and V is TRBV5-1, with a possible D match to TRBD1 (5 bases). Looked up from germline, CDR1 is SGHRS and CDR2 is YFSETQ. The CDR3 covers 14 residues. V dropped 0 bases and J dropped 7 bases, with 13 bases sitting between them. In DNA form, the CDR3 reads TGCGCCAGCAGCTTGGAAAAAGACAGTCGTGAAGCTTTCTTT. As protein: CASSLEKDSREAFF.

The J gene is TRBJ2-1, the V gene TRBV5-1, with D possibly matching TRBD2 (6 bases). The CDR3 extends over 15 amino acids. Germline CDR1 and CDR2: SGHRS and YFSETQ. V lost 0 bases to trimming and J lost 3 bases, with 10 bases between them. CDR3 sequence (DNA): TGCGCCAGCAGCTTGGTTGGGGGGAGCTACAATGAGCAGTTCTTC. Translating gives CASSLVGGSYNEQFF. Full variable domain (missing parts from reference TRBV5-1 and TRBJ2-1): KAGVTQTPRYLIKTRGQQVTLSCSPISGHRSVSWYQQTPGQGLQFLFEYFSETQRNKGNFPGRFSGRQFSNSRSEMNVSTLELGDSALYLCASSLVGGSYNEQFFGPGTRLTVL.

This chain joins TRBV7-3 and TRBJ1-1; the D gene is possibly TRBD1 (5 bases). CDR1 is SGHTA, CDR2 FQGTGA, per germline. This CDR3 is 13 amino acids long. Trimming removed 5 bases at V and 1 base at J, with 8 bases between. CDR3 loop: CASSTGGNTEAFF. DNA for the CDR3: TGTGCCAGCAGCACCGGGGGGAACACTGAAGCTTTCTTT.